The 22 T cell receptor beta chains below were found in one sample sequenced in a study of cytomegalovirus exposure and HLA in healthy donors. This table comes from immunoSEQ multiplex PCR, and its TCRdb copy is limited to in-frame clones, with some not included. The sample includes tens of thousands of clones, over 90% of them seen just once. The sequenced sample consisted of PBMCs. These receptors all come from a woman under 30 in good health and CMV-seronegative.

The rearrangement joins TRBV15 to TRBJ2-3; 10 positions match TRBD2. Per the germline V gene, CDR1 is LNHNV and CDR2 is YYDKDF (reference sequence). CDR3 length equals 16 residues. Trimming cost V 1 base and J 6 bases; bases outside gene matches: 7. CDR3 bases: TGTGCCACCAGCAGAGGGGAAGCGGGAGGGCTGGATACGCAGTATTTT. Translating gives CATSRGEAGGLDTQYF.

This chain uses TRBV9 with TRBJ1-1, with D tentatively TRBD1 (5 bases). This CDR3 comprises 13 residues. The germline gives CDR1 SGDLS, CDR2 YYNGEE. With 5 bases removed from V and 4 bases from J, the gap between germline ends came to 12 bases. CDR3 protein: CASSYQGGTEAFF. CDR3 nucleotides: TGTGCCAGCAGTTATCAGGGCGGCACTGAAGCTTTCTTT.

The chain carries TRBV15 and TRBJ2-1; 9 bases align to TRBD2. The J segment lost 4 bases and the V segment lost 3 bases, leaving 13 bases of the junction unmatched. CDR1 LNHNV and CDR2 YYDKDF come from the germline V gene (reference sequence). The CDR3 covers 18 residues. In nucleotides, the CDR3 is TGTGCCACCAGCAGGGCCGGGGTAGCGGGAGCGGGATACAATGAGCAGTTCTTC. This encodes CATSRAGVAGAGYNEQFF.

Only one count was recorded for this clone. This chain connects TRBV5-5 to TRBJ1-5; TRBD1 might be the D (5 bases). This CDR3 region has 17 residues. Germline values: CDR1 SGHKS, CDR2 YYEKEE (reference sequence). V lost 1 base to trimming and J lost 5 bases, with 19 bases between them. The CDR3 protein is CASSLFRQGGWDQPQHF. CDR3 coding DNA: TGTGCCAGCAGCTTGTTCCGGCAGGGTGGGTGGGATCAGCCCCAGCATTTT.

The V and J genes are TRBV6-5 and TRBJ2-3, with 10 bases matching TRBD2. The length of the CDR3 is 15 residues. J was trimmed by 10 bases and V by 0 bases; bases with no gene match: 7. Germline CDR1 is MNHEY and CDR2 is SVGAGI. CDR3 DNA: TGTGCCAGCAGTTACTCGGCTAGCGGGAGAGAGGCGCAGTATTTT. It is translated as CASSYSASGREAQYF.

V is TRBV11-2 and J is TRBJ2-5; D possibly corresponds to TRBD2 (5 bases). Germline V CDR1 and CDR2: SGHAT, FQNNGV. Trimming shortened V by 5 bases and J by 4 bases, and 11 bases separated the two germline ends. This CDR3 is built from 13 residues. In DNA, the CDR3 is TGTGCCAGCAGCCCGAACCGGGGAGAGACCCAGTACTTC. Protein sequence: CASSPNRGETQYF.

The chain is built from TRBV12-5 and TRBJ2-1; 9 bases line up with TRBD1. Looked up from germline, CDR1 is LGHNT and CDR2 is FRNRAP. The V and J ends lost 6 bases and 8 bases, in that order; junction bases with no gene match: 11. This CDR3 has 15 amino acids. CDR3 coding DNA: TGTGCTAGTGGACCCGGGACAGGGTCCTATTATGAGCAGTTCTTC. Translated: CASGPGTGSYYEQFF.

The V gene is TRBV5-1, the J gene TRBJ2-3; 7 bases agree with TRBD1. V was clipped by 4 bases and J by 2 bases; unmatched bases: 4. Germline V gives CDR1 SGHRS, CDR2 YFSETQ. The CDR3 spans 14 residues. CDR3 DNA sequence: TGCGCCAGCAGCCGGGACAGTCCCACAGATACGCAGTATTTT. Translation gives CASSRDSPTDTQYF.

The J gene is TRBJ2-1, the V gene TRBV2; TRBD2 matches 11 bases. The germline CDR1 and CDR2 sequences are SNHLY and FYNNEI. V lost 6 bases to trimming and J lost 4 bases; unmatched junction nucleotides: 8. This CDR3 has 16 residues. The CDR3 protein is CASSVEVAGGYNEQFF. In nucleotides, the CDR3 is TGTGCCAGCAGCGTTGAAGTAGCGGGGGGGTACAATGAGCAGTTCTTC.

The chain links TRBV7-8 to TRBJ1-1; weak D call: TRBD1 (5 bases). The CDR3 extends over 12 amino acids. V lost 3 bases to trimming and J lost 6 bases, with 8 bases between them. In germline, CDR1 is SGHVS, CDR2 FQNEAQ. The CDR3 region is CASSFWGAEAFF. The CDR3, as DNA: TGTGCCAGCAGCTTTTGGGGGGCTGAAGCTTTCTTT.

This chain joins TRBV15 and TRBJ1-3; D gene unclear. The V and J ends lost 0 bases and 4 bases respectively, with 10 bases between them. The CDR3 contains 15 residues. Germline CDR1 is LNHNV and CDR2 is YYDKDF (reference sequence). The CDR3 spells CATSRDVNLGNTIYF. The CDR3 nucleotides are TGTGCCACCAGCAGAGACGTAAACTTGGGAAACACCATATATTTT.

The genes are TRBV19 and TRBJ1-3; weak D call: TRBD1 (6 bases). The V gene's germline CDR1 is LNHDA and CDR2 SQIVND (reference sequence). This CDR3 contains 14 residues. Trimming removed 7 bases from V and 7 bases from J, with 17 bases in between. In DNA form, the CDR3 reads TGTGCCAGTACCAAAGGGGGATCCGGGAACACCATATATTTT. The encoded protein is CASTKGGSGNTIYF.

The chain has TRBV19 and TRBJ1-3; D gene unclear. This CDR3 is 13 amino acids long. V lost 7 bases, J lost 0 bases, and 7 bases lay in between. Per germline, CDR1 LNHDA and CDR2 SQIVND (reference sequence). The CDR3 here is CASKIYSGNTIYF. In DNA form, the CDR3 reads TGTGCCAGTAAGATCTACTCTGGAAACACCATATATTTT.

The chain is built from TRBV10-3 and TRBJ2-3, with 14 bases that match TRBD2. The V gene's germline CDR1 is ENHRY and CDR2 SYGVKD. The CDR3 runs to 20 residues. The V segment lost 7 bases and the J segment 2 bases; nucleotides outside the gene matches: 17. The CDR3 DNA follows: TGTGCCATCATTAACCCTTCGACTAGCGGGGGGGTTGAGTTCACAGATACGCAGTATTTT. Protein: CAIINPSTSGGVEFTDTQYF.

The chain carries TRBV7-8 and TRBJ2-3, with a tentative D call TRBD1 (5 bases). This CDR3 spans 14 amino acids. V lost 3 bases and J lost 2, with 9 bases in between. The germline V gene has CDR1 SGHVS and CDR2 FQNEAQ. CDR3 bases: TGTGCCAGCAGCTTGACAGAGACCACAGATACGCAGTATTTT. This translates into CASSLTETTDTQYF.

The chain combines TRBV4-1 with TRBJ2-2; no clear D gene. Germline CDR1 reads MGHRA; CDR2 reads YSYEKL. The CDR3 totals 14 residues. Trimming removed 4 bases from V and 4 bases from J, with 10 bases in between. The DNA of the CDR3 is TGCGCCAGCAGCCCGAGCGCGGTCACCGGGGAGCTGTTTTTT. Protein product: CASSPSAVTGELFF.

The rearrangement joins TRBV11-2 to TRBJ1-1; 12 positions match TRBD1. There are 16 residues in the CDR3. Germline-derived CDR1 and CDR2 are SGHAT and FQNNGV. V shed 5 bases, J shed 8 bases, and the junction held 12 bases outside the gene matches. The CDR3 DNA reads TGTGCCAGCAGCGGGGACTCGGGACAGGGGGCTTTAGAAGCTTTCTTT. It translates to CASSGDSGQGALEAFF.

The chain uses TRBV7-8 and TRBJ2-7; 9 bases map to TRBD2. The J segment lost 2 bases and the V segment lost 1 base, leaving 3 bases of the junction unmatched. The CDR3 runs to 15 residues. Germline V gene sequence: CDR1 SGHVS, CDR2 FQNEAQ. The CDR3 bases are TGTGCCAGCAGCTTAGTCGAGCGGGGGGCCTACGAGCAGTACTTC. It is translated as CASSLVERGAYEQYF.

CDR3 nucleotides: TGTGCCAGCAGCTCCCAGGGGACCAAAAGGGCCTACGAGCAGTACTTC. Translation gives CASSSQGTKRAYEQYF. The chain combines TRBV7-9 with TRBJ2-7, with D possibly matching TRBD1 (6 bases). In germline, CDR1 is SEHNR, CDR2 FQNEAQ (reference sequence). The V gene lost 4 bases and the J gene lost 2 bases, with 18 bases spanning the gap. The CDR3 runs 16 residues. The variable domain in full, completed from reference TRBV7-9 and TRBJ2-7, reads DTGVSQNPRHKITKRGQNVTFRCDPISEHNRLYWYRQTLGQGPEFLTYFQNEAQLEKSRLLSDRFSAERPKGSFSTLEIQRTEQGDSAMYLCASSSQGTKRAYEQYFGPGTRLTVT.

The chain uses TRBV5-8 and TRBJ1-2; possibly TRBD1 for D (5 bases). V lost 4 bases and J 4 bases, leaving 11 bases between the germline ends. Germline V lookup: CDR1 SGHTS, CDR2 YDEGEE. The CDR3 sequence is 13 residues long. The CDR3 sequence is CASSPAGLYGYTF. The CDR3 DNA reads as TGTGCCAGCAGCCCGGCGGGACTCTATGGCTACACCTTC.

The chain couples TRBV5-4 to TRBJ2-7; 8 nucleotides line up with TRBD1. This CDR3 spans 15 amino acids. Germline V gene data show CDR1 as SGHNT and CDR2 as YYREEE (reference sequence). Trimming cost V 4 bases and J 5 bases; bases outside gene matches: 11. The CDR3 is CASSAYRDRYDEQYF. The CDR3, as DNA: TGTGCCAGCAGCGCATACCGGGACAGGTATGACGAGCAGTACTTC.

The J gene is TRBJ2-5, the V gene TRBV11-3; tentatively, D is TRBD2 (7 bases). Germline V lookup: CDR1 SGHNT, CDR2 YENEEA. CDR3 length: 17 residues. V shed 0 bases and J shed 1 base, with 15 bases lying between them. The CDR3 is CASSLDPPGGLQETQYF. DNA of the CDR3: TGTGCCAGCAGCTTAGACCCCCCGGGGGGCCTCCAAGAGACCCAGTACTTC.